The sequence of this T cell receptor (beta chain) was determined in a study of blood T cell repertoires in COVID-19. V was pared by 5 bases and J by 7 bases, with 5 bases of the junction left unmatched. The germline CDR1 and CDR2 sequences are MDHEN and SYDVKM. The CDR3 has 15 amino acids. As handled by the study authors: It was from reference gene primer amplification that nucleated cell counts were estimated. Libraries were prepared by immunoSEQ multiplex PCR; TCRdb keeps only in-frame clonotypes and omits some of them. The V and J calls and the clone size are those of that table, but D and trimming were determined from the DNA. The table lists about 89,000 clones, approximately 80% of them singletons.

The chain is built from TRBV28 and TRBJ1-6; 10 nucleotides match TRBD1. This sequence was found in a man aged 70-80 years with acute or convalescent COVID-19. The source material was peripheral blood. DNA of the CDR3: TGTGCCAGCAGTACGGGACAGGGGAGGAATTCACCCCTCCACTTT. The encoded protein is CASSTGQGRNSPLHF.